This record looks at one T cell receptor (beta chain) sequence and its context. This receptor's antigen is unknown. No per-base quality is available; no much larger clone lies one base away. The source of the sample is a study of shared clonotypes between healthy human individuals (dated by TCRdb to about 2020). A note on the overall study: Two women and a few men aged 18 to 49 years were included in the cohort. For each donor, CD4 naive and CD4 memory were each run on three plates, CD8 naive on two plates, and CD8 memory on one plate. To estimate repertoire size and how much clonotype sharing occurs between individuals, the study deeply sequenced the blood TCR repertoires of several healthy adults. To increase sequencing depth and limit assay-specific biases, TCR repertoire library preparation and sequencing were carried out by different laboratories using diverse techniques. Per donor, leukapheresis produced somewhere between about 0.8 and 9 billion PBMCs. What the study reported, not specific to this receptor: Sharing across a few donors was observed for approximately 4.6% of naive CD4, about 3.2% of naive CD8, 2% to 2.5% of memory CD4, and over 0.3% of memory CD8 clonotypes. Based on pairwise subsampling, the degree of clonotype sharing among donors was expected to be affected by sequencing depth. Sampling was restricted to blood, and TCR repertoires in tissues likely differ from the TCR repertoires found in blood. Incomplete sequencing was indicated by rarefaction of sorted-subset datasets, despite the large sequencing depth. Higher generation probabilities were observed for clonotypes shared by all four sorted-subset donors than for non-shared clonotypes. Because the study included only a small number of donors, the genetic and exposure-history diversity represented was limited. Larger estimated clonotype richness was generally found for naive subsets than for memory subsets.

The donors were healthy, HIV-negative adults with no recently reported acute infections or vaccinations. Every donor was a Caucasian adult residing in Nashville, Tennessee, USA. Magnetic negative selection was used to enrich CD4+ T cells, after which naive cells were positively selected on CD45RA and the negative fraction became the memory subset. Blood was obtained by leukapheresis, after which PBMCs were separated by Ficoll-Histopaque density gradient centrifugation and cryopreserved in liquid nitrogen vapor phase. Analytical flow cytometry was used to check the purity and quantity of every magnetically sorted T cell population. Genomic DNA was isolated from each sorted fraction and quantified by UV absorbance on a Nanodrop 2000c. The CDR3 has 13 amino acids, counting the end cysteine and phenylalanine. The CDR3 DNA has 39 bases and is translated from base 1. CDR1 and CDR2 are read off the germline V gene (reference sequence) as SGHKS and YYEKEE. Deletion took 4 bases off V and 10 bases off J, with a span of 15 bases between the germline ends.

Using the deep immunoSEQ assay, multiplex PCR amplified TCR CDR3 regions from genomic DNA. Genomic DNA extracted from each cell subset was distributed evenly over all wells of several immunoSEQ 96-well plates, and each plate served as one replicate. For sorted subsets, about 200 ng genomic DNA, equal to 30,000 to 35,000 T cell genomes, was loaded into each replicate PCR. Purified libraries were quantified with a Qubit 3.0 fluorometer, sized on a Bioanalyzer 2100, and re-quantified with the KAPA Library Quantification kit. Each immunoSEQ 96-well plate was sequenced on its own single-read 150-cycle Illumina NextSeq 550 flow cell. The original methods were these. Because the immunoSEQ output included only junctional sequences and no quality scores, the filtering could not be the same as the filtering used for full-length reads. Sequences were annotated with PyIR, a Python wrapper for IgBLAST v1.9, using IMGT germline references to assign V/J genes and CDR3. Any read was removed if the V/J assignment was weak (E-value above 1e-6), the CDR3 was missing, or the read contained stop codons, out-of-frame junctions, or ambiguous translated residues. V3J clonotypes were defined by identical inferred V gene, J gene, and CDR3 amino acid sequence. The percentage overlap between two repertoires was calculated by dividing the number of shared unique clonotypes by the size of the smaller repertoire. Three approaches were used to assess repertoire richness: RTK rarefaction, the Chao1 estimator, and Recon v2.1 estimates of unobserved clonotypes. For all TCRbeta clonotypes obtained by the gDNA method from four donors, generation probabilities were computed with OLGA. Drawn from immuneACCESS, this table holds only the in-frame rearrangements with V and J called that TCRdb kept. Clones are partly lost; checked studies trace under half to an unresolved V gene and leave the rest unexplained. That table furnishes V, J and clone size, whereas the DNA furnished D and trimming. The sample data list roughly 1,500,000 clones, and around 98.5% of these were observed just once. The ten largest clones add up to over 0.3% of the sample.

The specimen sequenced was naive CD4+ T cells sorted from blood. The cell subset or site label, read with the paper, signifies: CD45RA+ positively selected. The rearranged segments are TRBV5-5 and TRBJ2-1; the best D guess is TRBD2, with 6 bases matching. This receptor was identified in a young man in good health. CDR3 sequence: CASSLIGGLEQFF. The DNA sequence is given as TGTGCCAGCAGCCTAATCGGGGGTTTGGAGCAGTTCTTC.